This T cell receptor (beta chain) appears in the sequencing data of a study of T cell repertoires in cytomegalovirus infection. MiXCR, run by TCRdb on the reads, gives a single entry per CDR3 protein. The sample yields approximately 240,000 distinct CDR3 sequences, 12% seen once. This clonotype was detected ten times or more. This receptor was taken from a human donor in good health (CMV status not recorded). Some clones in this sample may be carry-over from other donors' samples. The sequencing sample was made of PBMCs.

CDR3: CASRQYGTDVTEAFF. In DNA form, the CDR3 reads TGTGCCAGTAGGCAATACGGGACGGACGTCACTGAAGCTTTCTTT. This chain links TRBV19 with TRBJ1-1, with D perhaps TRBD1 (5 bases). There are 15 residues in the CDR3. Trimming pared 6 bases from V and 4 bases from J, leaving 18 bases between. Germline V gene sequence: CDR1 LNHDA, CDR2 SQIVND (reference sequence).